The clone carrying this T cell receptor beta chain showed up many times. The target antigen is unknown. RNA transcripts provided the source from which TCR beta CDR3 regions were amplified. HTBI primers were the set used in a first-round RT-PCR of the TCR CDR3. One entry per CDR3 protein, called by TCRdb with MiXCR from the multiplex PCR reads. The sample yields around 200,000 distinct CDR3 sequences, around 19% seen once. The CDR3 spans 14 residues. V trimming: 3 bases; J trimming: 5 bases; junction bases outside the gene matches: 7. Germline V lookup: CDR1 DFQATT, CDR2 SNEGSKA (reference sequence). This sample is drawn from a study of T cells in Graves' hyperthyroidism and ophthalmopathy. Study overall: Specimen type is peripheral blood, collected at initial diagnosis prior to any treatment.

Calling Graves' hyperthyroidism stable meant ophthalmopathy did not progress within 18 months. The study's findings and limits: Most thyroid clonotypes with frequency above 0.001 were detected in blood. Separating ophthalmopathy from stable hyperthyroidism was achieved by a 13 V-J model.

The chain couples TRBV20-1 to TRBJ2-1; TRBD2 matches at 7 bases. Sequenced material: blood. This TCR was sampled from a man aged 35 to 55 with Graves' hyperthyroidism. In DNA, the CDR3 is TGCAGTGCTAGGTACGGGGGGAACCACAATGAGCAGTTCTTC. Its translation: CSARYGGNHNEQFF.